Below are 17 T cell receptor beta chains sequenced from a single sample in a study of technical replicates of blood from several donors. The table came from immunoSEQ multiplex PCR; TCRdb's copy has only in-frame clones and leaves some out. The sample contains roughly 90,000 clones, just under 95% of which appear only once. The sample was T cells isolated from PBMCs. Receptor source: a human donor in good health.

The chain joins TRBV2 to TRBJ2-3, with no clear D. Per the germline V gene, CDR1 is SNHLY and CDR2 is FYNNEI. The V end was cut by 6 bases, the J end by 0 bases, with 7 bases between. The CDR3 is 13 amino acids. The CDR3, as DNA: TGTGCCAGCAGGCGTACTAGCACAGATACGCAGTATTTT. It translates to CASRRTSTDTQYF. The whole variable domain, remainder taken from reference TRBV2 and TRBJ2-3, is EPEVTQTPSHQVTQMGQEVILRCVPISNHLYFYWYRQILGQKVEFLVSFYNNEISEKSEIFDDQFSVERPDGSNFTLKIRSTKLEDSAMYFCASRRTSTDTQYFGPGTRLTVL.

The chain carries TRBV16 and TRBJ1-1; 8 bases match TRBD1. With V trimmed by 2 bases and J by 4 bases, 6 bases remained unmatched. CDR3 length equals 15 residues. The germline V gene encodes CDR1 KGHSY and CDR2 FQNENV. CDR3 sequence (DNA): TGTGCCAGCAGCCAAAGTTTAACAGGGGGCACTGAAGCTTTCTTT. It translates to CASSQSLTGGTEAFF.

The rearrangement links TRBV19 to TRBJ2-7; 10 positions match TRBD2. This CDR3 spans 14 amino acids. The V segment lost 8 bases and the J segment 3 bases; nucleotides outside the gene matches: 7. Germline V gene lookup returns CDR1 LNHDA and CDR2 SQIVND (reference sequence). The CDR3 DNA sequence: TGTGCCAGTTGCCAGCGGGAGGGGATCTACGAGCAGTACTTC. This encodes CASCQREGIYEQYF.

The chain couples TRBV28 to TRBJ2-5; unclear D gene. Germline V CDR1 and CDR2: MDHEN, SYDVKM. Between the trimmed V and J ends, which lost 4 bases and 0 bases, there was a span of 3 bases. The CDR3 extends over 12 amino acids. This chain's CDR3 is CASSYYQETQYF. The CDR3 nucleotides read TGTGCCAGCAGTTACTACCAAGAGACCCAGTACTTC.

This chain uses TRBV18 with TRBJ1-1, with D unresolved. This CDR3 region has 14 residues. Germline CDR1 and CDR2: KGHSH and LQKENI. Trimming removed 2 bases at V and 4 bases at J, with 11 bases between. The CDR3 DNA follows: TGTGCCAGCTCACCAGGCCTCGGGATCACTGAAGCTTTCTTT. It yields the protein CASSPGLGITEAFF.

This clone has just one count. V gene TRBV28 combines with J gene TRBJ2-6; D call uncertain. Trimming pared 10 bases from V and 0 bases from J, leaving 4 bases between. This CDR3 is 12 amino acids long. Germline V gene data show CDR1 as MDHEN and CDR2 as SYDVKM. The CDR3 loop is CATCSGANVLTF. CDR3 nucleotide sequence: TGTGCCACCTGCTCTGGGGCCAACGTCCTGACTTTC. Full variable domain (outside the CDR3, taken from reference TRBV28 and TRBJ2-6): DVKVTQSSRYLVKRTGEKVFLECVQDMDHENMFWYRQDPGLGLRLIYFSYDVKMKEKGDIPEGYSVSREKKERFSLILESASTNQTSMYLCATCSGANVLTFGAGSRLTVL.

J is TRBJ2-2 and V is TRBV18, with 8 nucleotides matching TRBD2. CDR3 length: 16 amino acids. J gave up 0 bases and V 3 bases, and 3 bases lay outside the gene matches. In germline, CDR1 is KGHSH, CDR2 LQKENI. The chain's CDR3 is CASSPLAGPNTGELFF. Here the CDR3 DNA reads TGTGCCAGCTCACCGTTAGCGGGGCCGAACACCGGGGAGCTGTTTTTT.

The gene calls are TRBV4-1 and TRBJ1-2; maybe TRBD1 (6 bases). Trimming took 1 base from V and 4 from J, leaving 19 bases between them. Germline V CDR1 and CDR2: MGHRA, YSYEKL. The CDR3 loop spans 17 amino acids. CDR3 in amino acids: CASSQVGRGLVGYGYTF. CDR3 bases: TGCGCCAGCAGCCAAGTTGGCAGGGGCTTGGTCGGCTATGGCTACACCTTC.

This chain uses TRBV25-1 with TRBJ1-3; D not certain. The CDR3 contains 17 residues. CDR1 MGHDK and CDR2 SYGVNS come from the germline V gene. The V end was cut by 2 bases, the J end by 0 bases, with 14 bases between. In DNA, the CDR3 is TGTGCCAGCAGTGAAGCGGATGGAGGGAGCTCTGGAAACACCATATATTTT. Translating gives CASSEADGGSSGNTIYF.

The CDR3 DNA reads as TGTGCCAGCAGCCAAGACCCAGGGTCTGGAAACACCATATATTTT. Translation: CASSQDPGSGNTIYF. The rearrangement joins TRBV7-9 to TRBJ1-3, with D possibly TRBD1 on 5 matching bases. The CDR3 spans 15 residues. V shed 5 bases and J shed 1 base, with 12 bases lying between them. Per germline, CDR1 SEHNR and CDR2 FQNEAQ (reference sequence).

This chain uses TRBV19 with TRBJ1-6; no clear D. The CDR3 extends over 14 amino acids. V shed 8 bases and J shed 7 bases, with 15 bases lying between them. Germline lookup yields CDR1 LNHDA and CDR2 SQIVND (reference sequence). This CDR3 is CASQTGMRNSPLHF. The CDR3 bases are TGTGCCAGTCAGACGGGGATGAGGAATTCACCCCTCCACTTT.

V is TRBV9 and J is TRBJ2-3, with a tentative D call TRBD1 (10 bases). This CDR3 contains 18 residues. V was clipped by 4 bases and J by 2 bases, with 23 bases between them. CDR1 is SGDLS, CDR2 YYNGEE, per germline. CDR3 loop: CASSPRQGASGATDTQYF. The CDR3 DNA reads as TGTGCCAGCAGCCCTCGACAGGGGGCTAGCGGGGCCACAGATACGCAGTATTTT. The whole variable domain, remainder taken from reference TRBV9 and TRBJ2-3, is DSGVTQTPKHLITATGQRVTLRCSPRSGDLSVYWYQQSLDQGLQFLIQYYNGEERAKGNILERFSAQQFPDLHSELNLSSLELGDSALYFCASSPRQGASGATDTQYFGPGTRLTVL.

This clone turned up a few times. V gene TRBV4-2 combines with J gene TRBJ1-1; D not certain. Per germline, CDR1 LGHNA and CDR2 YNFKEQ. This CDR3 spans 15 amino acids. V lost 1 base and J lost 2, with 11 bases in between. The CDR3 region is CASSQAGVFNTEAFF. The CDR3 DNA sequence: TGTGCCAGCAGCCAAGCGGGAGTCTTCAACACTGAAGCTTTCTTT.

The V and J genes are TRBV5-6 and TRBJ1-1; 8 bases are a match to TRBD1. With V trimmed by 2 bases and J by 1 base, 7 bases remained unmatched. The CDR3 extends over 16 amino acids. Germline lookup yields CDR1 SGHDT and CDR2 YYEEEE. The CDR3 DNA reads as TGTGCCAGCAGCTTAATTCTTGGACAGGGGAACACTGAAGCTTTCTTT. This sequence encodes CASSLILGQGNTEAFF.

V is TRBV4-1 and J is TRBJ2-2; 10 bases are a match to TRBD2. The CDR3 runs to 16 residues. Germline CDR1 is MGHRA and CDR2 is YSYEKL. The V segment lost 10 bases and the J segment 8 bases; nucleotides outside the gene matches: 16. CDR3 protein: CATQRELAGPRGELFF. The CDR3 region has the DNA TGCGCCACCCAGCGGGAACTAGCGGGACCGAGGGGGGAGCTGTTTTTT.

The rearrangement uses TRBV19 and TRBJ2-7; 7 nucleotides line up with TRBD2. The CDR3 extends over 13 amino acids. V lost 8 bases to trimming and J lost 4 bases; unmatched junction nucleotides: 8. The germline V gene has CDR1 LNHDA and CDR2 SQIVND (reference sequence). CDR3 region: CASSWDYEYEQYF. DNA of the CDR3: TGTGCCAGTTCATGGGACTATGAATACGAGCAGTACTTC.

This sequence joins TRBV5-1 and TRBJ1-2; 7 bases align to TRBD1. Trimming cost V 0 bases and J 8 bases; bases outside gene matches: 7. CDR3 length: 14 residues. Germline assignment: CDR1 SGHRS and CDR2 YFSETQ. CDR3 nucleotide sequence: TGCGCCAGCAGCTTGGGGGGGACAGCGTACGGCTACACCTTC. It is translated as CASSLGGTAYGYTF.